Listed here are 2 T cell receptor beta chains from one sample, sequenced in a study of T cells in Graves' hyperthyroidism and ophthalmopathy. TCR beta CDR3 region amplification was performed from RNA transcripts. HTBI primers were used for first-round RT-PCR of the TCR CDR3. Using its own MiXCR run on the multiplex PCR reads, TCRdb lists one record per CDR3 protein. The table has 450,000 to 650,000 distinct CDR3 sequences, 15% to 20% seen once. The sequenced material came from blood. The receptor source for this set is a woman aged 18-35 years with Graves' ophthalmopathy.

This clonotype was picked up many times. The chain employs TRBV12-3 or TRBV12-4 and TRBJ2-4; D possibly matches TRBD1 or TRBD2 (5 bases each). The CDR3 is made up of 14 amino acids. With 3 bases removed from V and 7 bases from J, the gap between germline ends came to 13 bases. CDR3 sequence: CASSFRRWGNIQYF. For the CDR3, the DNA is TGTGCCAGCAGTTTTCGTCGCTGGGGGAACATTCAGTACTTC.

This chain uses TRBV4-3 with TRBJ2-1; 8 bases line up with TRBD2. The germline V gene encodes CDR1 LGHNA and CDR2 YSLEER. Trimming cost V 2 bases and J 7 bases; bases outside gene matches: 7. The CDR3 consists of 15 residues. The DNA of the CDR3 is TGCGCCAGCAGCCAAATTCCGGGAGGGGGGAATGAGCAGTTCTTC. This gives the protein CASSQIPGGGNEQFF.